This entry describes one T cell receptor (beta chain). Its antigen remains unknown. This entry comes from a study of T cells in Graves' hyperthyroidism and ophthalmopathy. Whole-study results and caveats: A 13 V-J model separated ophthalmopathy from stable hyperthyroidism.

Amplification targeted TCR beta CDR3 regions from RNA transcripts. The TCR CDR3 first-round RT-PCR relied on the HTBI primer set. Via MiXCR, TCRdb re-called the multiplex PCR reads, giving one row per CDR3 protein. Here the sample spans about 580,000 distinct CDR3 sequences, roughly 14% being singletons. The sample, blood from the first hyperthyroidism diagnosis, precedes any ophthalmopathy symptoms. About 9.4 ml fresh peripheral blood yielded the PBMCs. The V gene end was trimmed by 0 bases and the J gene end by 4 bases; junction bases not matched to a gene: 5. There are 16 residues in the CDR3. CDR1 LNHNV and CDR2 YYDKDF come from the germline V gene (reference sequence).

This clonotype was sampled from a woman aged 25-40 years with Graves' hyperthyroidism that later progressed to Graves' ophthalmopathy. The genes are TRBV15 and TRBJ2-3; TRBD2 matches 9 bases. Specimen: blood. This CDR3 is CATSRDAGGPPDTQYF. CDR3 sequence (DNA): TGTGCCACCAGCAGAGACGCGGGAGGGCCGCCAGATACGCAGTATTTT.